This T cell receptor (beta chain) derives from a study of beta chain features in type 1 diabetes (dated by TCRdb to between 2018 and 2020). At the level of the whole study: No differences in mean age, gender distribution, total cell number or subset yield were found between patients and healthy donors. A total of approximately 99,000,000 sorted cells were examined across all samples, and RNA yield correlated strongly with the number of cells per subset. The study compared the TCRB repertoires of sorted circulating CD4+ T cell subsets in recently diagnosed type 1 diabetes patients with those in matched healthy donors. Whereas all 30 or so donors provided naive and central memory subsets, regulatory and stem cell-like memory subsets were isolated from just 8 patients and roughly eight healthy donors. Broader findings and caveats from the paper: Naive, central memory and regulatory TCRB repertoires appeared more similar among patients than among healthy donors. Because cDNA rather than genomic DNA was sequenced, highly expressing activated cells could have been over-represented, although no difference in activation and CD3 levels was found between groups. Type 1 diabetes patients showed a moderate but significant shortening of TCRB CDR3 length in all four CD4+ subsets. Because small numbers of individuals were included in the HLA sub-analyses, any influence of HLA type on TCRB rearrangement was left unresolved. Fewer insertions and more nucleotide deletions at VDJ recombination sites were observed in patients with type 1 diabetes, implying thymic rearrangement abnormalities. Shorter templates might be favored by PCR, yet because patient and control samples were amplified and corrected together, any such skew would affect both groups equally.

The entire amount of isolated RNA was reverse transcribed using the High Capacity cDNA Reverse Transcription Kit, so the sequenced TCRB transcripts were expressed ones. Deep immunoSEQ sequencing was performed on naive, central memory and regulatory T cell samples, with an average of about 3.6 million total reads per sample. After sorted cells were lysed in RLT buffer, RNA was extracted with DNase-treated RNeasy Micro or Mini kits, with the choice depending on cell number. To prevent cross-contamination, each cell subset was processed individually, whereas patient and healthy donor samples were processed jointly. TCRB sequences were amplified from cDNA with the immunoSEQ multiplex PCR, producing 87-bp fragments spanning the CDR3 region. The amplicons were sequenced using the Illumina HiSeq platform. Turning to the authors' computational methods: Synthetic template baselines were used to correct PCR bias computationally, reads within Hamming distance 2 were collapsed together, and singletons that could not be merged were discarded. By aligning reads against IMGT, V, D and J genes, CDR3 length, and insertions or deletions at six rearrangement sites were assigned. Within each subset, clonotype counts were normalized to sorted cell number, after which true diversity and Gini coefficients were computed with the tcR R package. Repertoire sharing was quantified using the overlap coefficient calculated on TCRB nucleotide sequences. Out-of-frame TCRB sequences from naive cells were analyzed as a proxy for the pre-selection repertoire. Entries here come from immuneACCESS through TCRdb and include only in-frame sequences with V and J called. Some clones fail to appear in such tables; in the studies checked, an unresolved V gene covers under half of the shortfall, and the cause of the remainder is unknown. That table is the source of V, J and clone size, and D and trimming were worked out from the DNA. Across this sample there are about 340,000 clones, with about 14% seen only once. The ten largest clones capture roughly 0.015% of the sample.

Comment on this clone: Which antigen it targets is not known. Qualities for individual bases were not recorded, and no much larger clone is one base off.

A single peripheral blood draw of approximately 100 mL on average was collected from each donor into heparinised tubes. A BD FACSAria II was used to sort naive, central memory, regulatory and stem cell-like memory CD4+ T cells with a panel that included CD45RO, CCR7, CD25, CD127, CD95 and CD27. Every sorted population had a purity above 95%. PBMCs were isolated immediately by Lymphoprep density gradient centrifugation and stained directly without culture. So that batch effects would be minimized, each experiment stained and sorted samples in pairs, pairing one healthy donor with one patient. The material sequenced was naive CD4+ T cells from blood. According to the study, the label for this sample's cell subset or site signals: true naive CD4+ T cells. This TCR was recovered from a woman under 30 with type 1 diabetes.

CDR3 sequence: CASSWLAGGPNEQFF. The DNA sequence is TGCGCCAGCAGCTGGCTAGCGGGAGGGCCCAATGAGCAGTTCTTC. The rearranged chain carries TRBV5-1 and TRBJ2-1; 12 bases in between match TRBD2. Trimming accounts for 3 bases at V and 6 bases at J, while the number of junction bases matched to no gene is 4. The CDR3 numbers 15 residues from cysteine through phenylalanine. This entry keeps only the CDR3 DNA: 45 bases, framed from base 1. The germline V gene provides CDR1 SGHRS and CDR2 YFSETQ.